The rows below give T cell receptor beta chains drawn from one sample of a study of cytomegalovirus exposure and HLA in healthy donors. Only in-frame clones appear in the TCRdb table, and some are missing; sequencing was by immunoSEQ multiplex PCR. The sample includes some 130,000 clones. Sample: PBMCs. The receptors were sampled from a man aged 18-30 years in good health and CMV-seronegative. The CDR3 runs from the conserved cysteine through the conserved F or W. The D gene is left open where the match is weak.

TRBJ1-5	TRBV30	.	TGTGCCTGGAGTAATACCCTGAGAGGACAGCCCCAGCATTTT	CAWSNTLRGQPQHF
TRBJ2-3	TRBV10-3	TRBD2	TGTGCCATCAGTGACACGGGACTAGTGAGCACAGATACGCAGTATTTT	CAISDTGLVSTDTQYF
TRBJ1-1	TRBV6-6	.	TGTGCCAGCAGTTACCGTTCAGTTACTGAAGCTTTCTTT	CASSYRSVTEAFF
TRBJ1-1	TRBV27	.	TGTGCCAGCAGTTTCAGGAAGGGGATGAACACTGAAGCTTTCTTT	CASSFRKGMNTEAFF
TRBJ1-2	TRBV11-3	TRBD1	TGTGCCAGCAGCTTAGTCTGGACAGGCGATGACATAGACTATGGCTACACCTTC	CASSLVWTGDDIDYGYTF
TRBJ2-3	TRBV2	TRBD2	TGTGCCAGCAGTCCTAGCGGGGGGGCCGTAGATACGCAGTATTTT	CASSPSGGAVDTQYF
TRBJ1-1	TRBV7-8	.	TGTGCCAGCAGCTTCCTACAGAGTAACACTGAAGCTTTCTTT	CASSFLQSNTEAFF
TRBJ2-4	TRBV4-3	TRBD1	TGCGCCAGCAGCCGGACAGGGTATAGGGACATTCAGTACTTC	CASSRTGYRDIQYF
TRBJ2-5	TRBV25-1	.	TGTGCCACCACGGGACACGTTAAAGAAGAGACCCAGTACTTC	CATTGHVKEETQYF
TRBJ2-3	TRBV6-4	.	TGTGCCAGCAGTGACTCGTCGGGGGGCCCCACAGATACGCAGTATTTT	CASSDSSGGPTDTQYF
TRBJ1-2	TRBV29-1	TRBD1	TGCAGCGTTGTTAGTCCGGGACAGGGATTTGGCTACACCTTC	CSVVSPGQGFGYTF
TRBJ2-5	TRBV28	.	TGTGCCAGCAGTTTACAGGAAGAGACCCAGTACTTC	CASSLQEETQYF
TRBJ2-1	TRBV9	.	TGTGCCAGCAGCGCAGGGGTTAGCTCCTACAATGAGCAGTTCTTC	CASSAGVSSYNEQFF
TRBJ2-7	TRBV4-1	TRBD1	TGCGCCAGCACCCCCGGGACAGCGAACTACGAGCAGTACTTC	CASTPGTANYEQYF
TRBJ2-7	TRBV9	TRBD1	TGTGCCAGCATTGGGACAGGGGTTTACGAGCAGTACTTC	CASIGTGVYEQYF
TRBJ2-7	TRBV28	.	TGTGCCAGCAGTGCACCGGGGTCTCCCTACGAGCAGTACTTC	CASSAPGSPYEQYF